These 9 T cell receptor beta chains were all obtained from the same sample, sequenced in a study of technical replicates of blood from a handful of donors. Method: immunoSEQ multiplex PCR; TCRdb's copy keeps in-frame clones and lacks some. Among about 59,000 clones listed, roughly 93% were seen once. The sample was PBMCs. The origin of the receptors is a human donor in good health. Some clones in this sample may be carry-over from other donors' samples.

V gene TRBV29-1 combines with J gene TRBJ1-2; D uncertain. The CDR3 is made up of 14 amino acids. V lost 0 bases and J lost 4, with 12 bases in between. Germline lookup yields CDR1 SQVTM and CDR2 ANQGSEA. The CDR3 spells CSVEDTVPAYGYTF. CDR3 DNA: TGCAGCGTTGAAGACACAGTGCCAGCCTATGGCTACACCTTC.

CDR3 coding DNA: TGTGCCAGCAGCGCCGCCGGGAGATCCTCTGGAAACACCATATATTTT. It translates to CASSAAGRSSGNTIYF. This sequence joins TRBV9 and TRBJ1-3, with unresolved D. Trimming took 3 bases from V and 0 from J, leaving 13 bases between them. The CDR3 has 16 amino acids. From germline, CDR1 is SGDLS and CDR2 YYNGEE.

This sequence joins TRBV18 and TRBJ1-2, with D maybe TRBD1 (6 bases). Germline V CDR1 and CDR2: KGHSH, LQKENI. V was pared by 6 bases and J by 1 base, with 9 bases between. This CDR3 contains 13 residues. In nucleotides, the CDR3 is TGTGCCAGCTCCCCGGACAGTAACTATGGCTACACCTTC. It yields the protein CASSPDSNYGYTF.

V gene TRBV7-6 combines with J gene TRBJ2-1; 8 bases align to TRBD2. The germline V gene has CDR1 SGHVS and CDR2 FNYEAQ. V lost 4 bases, J lost 7 bases, and 6 bases stayed unmatched. This CDR3 has 14 residues. Written as DNA, the CDR3 is TGTGCCAGCAGCTCCCGGGGGGGCATGAATGAGCAGTTCTTC. Encoded protein: CASSSRGGMNEQFF.

The chain is built from TRBV5-4 and TRBJ2-7, with TRBD2 matching 8 bases. Germline V lookup: CDR1 SGHNT, CDR2 YYREEE (reference sequence). The CDR3 sequence is 14 residues long. Trimming took 0 bases from V and 4 from J; bases not matched to a gene: 3. CDR3 bases: TGTGCCAGCAGCTTGGCGGGGGGGCAGTACGAGCAGTACTTC. It yields the protein CASSLAGGQYEQYF.

V usage is TRBV7-8 and J usage is TRBJ2-7, with D uncertain. CDR3 size: 12 residues. Germline-derived CDR1 and CDR2 are SGHVS and FQNEAQ. Trimming stripped 5 bases from V and 6 bases from J, with 11 bases between. The CDR3 protein is CASSPFSGEQYF. The CDR3 DNA is TGTGCCAGCAGCCCGTTTTCAGGCGAGCAGTACTTC. The full variable domain, its missing parts supplied by reference TRBV7-8 and TRBJ2-7, is GAGVSQSPRYKVAKRGQDVALRCDPISGHVSLFWYQQALGQGPEFLTYFQNEAQLDKSGLPSDRFFAERPEGSVSTLKIQRTQQEDSAVYLCASSPFSGEQYFGPGTRLTVT.

This clone was seen a single time. The chain uses TRBV6-1 and TRBJ2-4; D is possibly TRBD2 (6 bases). Per germline, CDR1 MNHNS and CDR2 SASEGT. This CDR3 is 17 amino acids long. V lost 3 bases and J lost 2, with 17 bases in between. CDR3 sequence (DNA): TGTGCCAGCAGTGAGGGAGGTTTTTCGGGGCCCAAAAACATTCAGTACTTC. Translated: CASSEGGFSGPKNIQYF.

The chain is built from TRBV5-1 and TRBJ2-2; 7 nucleotides align to TRBD1. Germline V gene sequence: CDR1 SGHRS, CDR2 YFSETQ. Trimming took 4 bases from V and 9 from J; bases not matched to a gene: 9. This CDR3 has 14 residues. CDR3 in DNA: TGCGCCAGCAGCACGACCGGGACAGAATGGGAGCTGTTTTTT. Its translation: CASSTTGTEWELFF.

The rearrangement uses TRBV27 and TRBJ1-1, with 7 bases lining up with TRBD1. The CDR3 length is 14 residues. Germline-derived CDR1 and CDR2 are MNHEY and SMNVEV (reference sequence). V lost 2 bases, J lost 6 bases, and 6 bases stayed unmatched. CDR3 DNA sequence: TGTGCCAGCAGTTTAGCAGGGGGTTTAGCTGAAGCTTTCTTT. Residues: CASSLAGGLAEAFF.